This T cell receptor (beta chain) was captured in a study of blood T cell repertoires in COVID-19. Across the study: Acute-phase and convalescent COVID-19 samples originated in the United States, Italy and Spain. PBMCs, B-cell-depleted T cells, or T cells provided the cDNA or gDNA that made up the material.

Per the authors' pipeline: Amplified reference gene primers provided the basis for estimating nucleated cell counts. Produced via immunoSEQ multiplex PCR; TCRdb's table is partial and in-frame only. Clonal size and the V and J genes are those of that table, whereas D and trimming came from the DNA. The sample gives approximately 63,000 clones, roughly three quarters of which show up once; 50% is in the top ten. This CDR3 comprises 15 residues. Germline CDR1 KGHSH, CDR2 LQKENI. Trimming removed 2 bases from V and 0 bases from J, with 8 bases in between. The receptor was isolated from a woman of 80 years or more with acute or convalescent COVID-19. This sequence joins TRBV18 and TRBJ1-5; D gene uncertain. Source material: peripheral blood. In nucleotides, the CDR3 is TGTGCCAGCTCACCAGGCAGACTTAGCAATCAGCCCCAGCATTTT. It codes for CASSPGRLSNQPQHF.